Below are 8 T cell receptor beta chains sequenced from a single sample in a study of beta chain features in type 1 diabetes. As every portion of the isolated RNA was reverse transcribed, the sequencing read expressed TCRB transcripts. Repertoires were generated with immunoSEQ multiplex PCR, while TCRdb's copy carries only in-frame clones and drops some. The sample yields about 290,000 clones, 8% seen once. The sample taken for sequencing was central memory CD4+ T cells from blood. These receptors all stem from a woman in her late teens or twenties in good health.

This clone has at least ten counts. The junction shows a germline mismatch at one end, possibly a read error. The rearrangement uses TRBV5-4 and TRBJ2-2; the match to TRBD1 covers 9 bases. This CDR3 comprises 15 residues. The germline gives CDR1 SGHNT, CDR2 YYREEE (reference sequence). The CDR3 loop is CASNLRDRVDGELFF. The CDR3 DNA sequence: TGTGCCAGCAACTTGCGGGACAGGGTAGACGGGGAGCTGTTTTTT.

The table lists this clone with a few counts. The chain links TRBV2 to TRBJ2-3; 9 positions agree with TRBD2. Germline-derived CDR1 and CDR2 are SNHLY and FYNNEI. This CDR3 spans 16 amino acids. The ends lost 3 bases at V and 4 bases at J; junction bases unmatched: 8. The CDR3 DNA follows: TGTGCCAGCAGTGATGGCGGGGGGGCTTGGGCAGATACGCAGTATTTT. It specifies CASSDGGGAWADTQYF.

V and J are TRBV5-1 and TRBJ2-7, with TRBD1 matching 8 bases. Trimming at V came to 0 bases and at J to 2 bases, leaving 4 bases not matched to a gene. The CDR3 is 15 residues long. The germline CDR1 and CDR2 sequences are SGHRS and YFSETQ. CDR3 sequence: CASSLEYRGAYEQYF. The CDR3 coding sequence is TGCGCCAGCAGCTTGGAGTACAGGGGGGCCTACGAGCAGTACTTC.

The chain carries TRBV9 and TRBJ1-1; D unresolved. In germline, CDR1 is SGDLS, CDR2 YYNGEE. The CDR3 is 15 residues long. V lost 0 bases and J lost 4, with 13 bases in between. The CDR3 region has the DNA TGTGCCAGCAGCGTAGAGATGATGGGGTTCACTGAAGCTTTCTTT. Translated, it gives CASSVEMMGFTEAFF.

This clone was counted only a few times. This chain links TRBV18 with TRBJ1-1; D ambiguous. Germline V gene data show CDR1 as KGHSH and CDR2 as LQKENI. The CDR3 is 13 amino acids. V shed 6 bases and J shed 5 bases, with 13 bases lying between them. CDR3 loop: CASSRSEKTEAFF. The CDR3 DNA sequence: TGTGCCAGCTCTCGATCAGAGAAGACTGAAGCTTTCTTT.

The chain links TRBV6-5 to TRBJ2-2; tentative D call: TRBD1 (6 bases). V was clipped by 6 bases and J by 1 base, with 12 bases between them. The CDR3 runs 15 residues. CDR1 is MNHEY, CDR2 SVGAGI, per germline. The CDR3 coding sequence is TGTGCCAGCAGCAGGGGAGTGGGGAACACCGGGGAGCTGTTTTTT. It is translated as CASSRGVGNTGELFF.

The rearrangement joins TRBV29-1 to TRBJ2-1; D is unclear. CDR1 is SQVTM and CDR2 is ANQGSEA in the germline V gene. The V end lost 3 bases, the J end lost 0 bases, and 9 bases lay between the germline ends. The CDR3 extends over 14 amino acids. The CDR3 loop reads CSVEVSFSYNEQFF. The CDR3 nucleotides are TGCAGCGTTGAGGTTAGCTTCTCCTACAATGAGCAGTTCTTC.

This clone was detected only a few times. V and J are TRBV29-1 and TRBJ2-2; possibly TRBD1 for D (6 bases). Germline CDR1 SQVTM, CDR2 ANQGSEA. Trimming took off 7 bases at V and 2 bases at J, with 11 bases between the two ends. The CDR3 length is 13 residues. The CDR3 spells CSARDTNTGELFF. The CDR3 DNA reads TGCAGCGCCCGGGACACCAACACCGGGGAGCTGTTTTTT.